This T cell receptor beta chain was retrieved from a study of radiotherapy plus CTLA-4 blockade in lung cancer. Study-level information: Disease control was achieved by around 32% of patients, and objective responses by 18%.

The CDR3 has 14 residues. In germline, CDR1 is SGDLS, CDR2 YYNGEE. The V and J ends lost 3 bases and 1 base respectively, with 11 bases between them. For this clone: Its antigen remains unidentified.

TCRdb's table, derived via immunoSEQ multiplex PCR, lists solely in-frame clones and lacks some. This table holds tens of thousands of clones, 83% found once. Focal radiation with ipilimumab CTLA-4 blockade was given to patients with chemo-refractory metastatic non-small-cell lung cancer. Study-wide findings and caveats: Reports state that early shifts in blood T cell clones, with interferon-beta, best predicted response. Blood saw expansion of tumor-derived TCR clones after radiotherapy plus ipilimumab.

This TCR was sampled from a human donor with non-small cell lung cancer who had stable disease on radiotherapy plus ipilimumab. Sequences were derived from peripheral blood, sampled from a patient treated with radiotherapy plus ipilimumab. The V call is TRBV9, the J call TRBJ2-7; D might be TRBD1 (5 bases). Here the CDR3 reads CASSGTGTSYEQYF. DNA for the CDR3: TGTGCCAGCAGCGGAACAGGAACGTCCTACGAGCAGTACTTC.